This passage covers 19 T cell receptor beta chains from one sample sequenced in a study of T-cell reconstitution after alpha-beta-depleted transplantation in children. Library preparation (for TCRbeta) was performed with unique molecular identifiers. One entry per CDR3 protein results from TCRdb running MiXCR on the PCR reads. This sample yields over 150,000 distinct CDR3 sequences, of which roughly 7.5% are seen a single time; more than 2.5% belongs to the top ten. The sample consisted of PBMCs from the stem cell graft donor, taken from the stem cell graft. The receptor set was obtained from a human donor who donated a stem cell graft to a child with Wiskott-Aldrich syndrome.

This sequence joins TRBV20-1 and TRBJ1-5; tentatively, D is TRBD1 (6 bases). The germline V gene encodes CDR1 DFQATT and CDR2 SNEGSKA (reference sequence). V was shortened by 3 bases and J by 5 bases, with 11 bases between the two germline ends. The CDR3 loop spans 13 amino acids. CDR3 DNA: TGCAGTGCTAGGGGACACTACGATCAGCCCCAGCATTTT. Translated: CSARGHYDQPQHF.

V is TRBV7-9 and J is TRBJ2-3; D uncertain. The CDR3 consists of 13 residues. The germline V gene has CDR1 SEHNR and CDR2 FQNEAQ (reference sequence). Trimming stripped 1 base from V and 5 bases from J, with 7 bases between. CDR3 residues: CASSLVPGDTQYF. Written as DNA, the CDR3 is TGTGCCAGCAGCTTAGTTCCGGGAGATACGCAGTATTTT.

Concerning this clonotype itself: A read error is possible here, since a much larger clone lies one base away. This chain joins TRBV5-6 and TRBJ2-5; maybe TRBD1 (6 bases). From germline, CDR1 is SGHDT and CDR2 YYEEEE. The V end was cut by 1 base, the J end by 6 bases, with 13 bases between. The CDR3 sequence is 14 residues long. The CDR3: CASSLWAGDQTQYF. CDR3 DNA sequence: TGTGCCAGCAGCTTGTGGGCAGGGGATCAGACCCAGTACTTC.

This chain joins TRBV5-1 and TRBJ1-6; 7 bases are shared with TRBD1. Germline trimming cut 7 bases from V and 11 bases from J; bases unmatched to any gene: 9. This CDR3 spans 13 amino acids. Per germline, CDR1 SGHRS and CDR2 YFSETQ. CDR3 loop: CASSLGTEAPLHF. The DNA of the CDR3 is TGCGCCAGCTCCCTCGGGACAGAAGCACCCCTCCACTTT.

J is TRBJ1-4 and V is TRBV2; a weak D match, TRBD1 (5 bases). Deletions cut 8 bases from V and 7 bases from J, with 8 bases between. Germline V gene data show CDR1 as SNHLY and CDR2 as FYNNEI. CDR3 length equals 11 residues. DNA for the CDR3: TGTGCCAGCGGGACCACTGAAAAACTGTTTTTT. Its protein product is CASGTTEKLFF.

This clonotype was recorded at least ten times. V gene TRBV12-3 or TRBV12-4 combines with J gene TRBJ2-3; possible D gene TRBD1, 5 bases. CDR3 length: 16 amino acids. V gave up 0 bases and J gave up 1 base, with 11 bases separating them. The CDR3: CASSLAHGAGTDTQYF. DNA of the CDR3: TGTGCCAGCAGTTTAGCGCATGGGGCCGGCACAGATACGCAGTATTTT.

In its sample, this clonotype was seen many times. V usage is TRBV7-9 and J usage is TRBJ2-7; D is perhaps TRBD2 (6 bases). The CDR3 totals 15 residues. CDR1 and CDR2 (germline): SEHNR, FQNEAQ (reference sequence). Trimming cost V 1 base and J 2 bases, with 12 bases left between them. CDR3 sequence: CASSLDRSGTYEQYF. The CDR3 DNA reads TGTGCCAGCAGCTTAGATCGTAGCGGAACCTACGAGCAGTACTTC.

This clonotype was counted a single time. The chain is built from TRBV27 and TRBJ1-6; D unresolved. The V end was cut by 3 bases, the J end by 1 base, with 7 bases between. This CDR3 has 15 amino acids. Germline V gene data show CDR1 as MNHEY and CDR2 as SMNVEV (reference sequence). The CDR3 sequence: CASSFSGSYNSPLHF. CDR3 sequence (DNA): TGTGCCAGCAGTTTCTCAGGTTCCTATAATTCACCCCTCCACTTT.

This clonotype was seen ten or more times. This chain connects TRBV9 to TRBJ2-4, with D possibly TRBD2 on 7 matching bases. The V end lost 3 bases, the J end lost 6 bases, and 13 bases lay between the germline ends. CDR1 and CDR2 from the germline V gene are SGDLS and YYNGEE. The CDR3 is 14 amino acids. The CDR3 nucleotides read TGTGCCAGCAGCGACAGGGAGGGCGGAAACATTCAGTACTTC. Translating it yields CASSDREGGNIQYF. The complete variable domain, with remaining parts taken from reference TRBV9 and TRBJ2-4, reads DSGVTQTPKHLITATGQRVTLRCSPRSGDLSVYWYQQSLDQGLQFLIQYYNGEERAKGNILERFSAQQFPDLHSELNLSSLELGDSALYFCASSDREGGNIQYFGAGTRLSVL.

Ten or more counts support this clonotype. V is TRBV7-2 and J is TRBJ2-2; possibly TRBD2 for D (5 bases). Between the trimmed V and J ends, which lost 6 bases and 5 bases, there was a span of 13 bases. The CDR3 is 14 residues long. Germline V gene lookup returns CDR1 SGHTA and CDR2 FQGNSA. The CDR3 spells CASRPPSGTGELFF. CDR3 nucleotides: TGTGCCAGCAGGCCTCCATCGGGGACCGGGGAGCTGTTTTTT.

This clonotype showed up many times. J is TRBJ2-2 and V is TRBV10-3; D is unresolved. The length of the CDR3 is 14 residues. Germline CDR1 ENHRY, CDR2 SYGVKD. Trimming took off 4 bases at V and 4 bases at J, with 10 bases between the two ends. The CDR3 sequence is CAISAAGPTGELFF. The CDR3 nucleotides read TGTGCCATCAGTGCGGCAGGCCCCACCGGGGAGCTGTTTTTT.

This clonotype showed up many times. V gene TRBV15 combines with J gene TRBJ2-7, with 7 positions matching TRBD2. Trimming cost V 3 bases and J 4 bases; bases outside gene matches: 6. This CDR3 is built from 14 residues. CDR1 LNHNV and CDR2 YYDKDF come from the germline V gene (reference sequence). In DNA, the CDR3 is TGTGCCACCAGCAGTACCCCGGGGGGTTACGAGCAGTACTTC. Residues: CATSSTPGGYEQYF.

The gene calls are TRBV25-1 and TRBJ1-6; the D is unclear. In germline, CDR1 is MGHDK, CDR2 SYGVNS. The CDR3 length is 14 residues. V lost 2 bases to trimming and J lost 4 bases, with 6 bases between them. The CDR3 coding sequence is TGTGCCAGCAGTGAAGGAGGTTATAATTCACCCCTCCACTTT. Its translation: CASSEGGYNSPLHF. The complete variable domain, with remaining parts taken from reference TRBV25-1 and TRBJ1-6, reads EADIYQTPRYLVIGTGKKITLECSQTMGHDKMYWYQQDPGMELHLIHYSYGVNSTEKGDLSSESTVSRIRTEHFPLTLESARPSHTSQYLCASSEGGYNSPLHFGNGTRLTVT.

This clonotype was picked up many times. The J gene is TRBJ1-1, the V gene TRBV5-1; unclear D gene. V lost 2 bases, J lost 1 base, and 6 bases lay in between. Germline V gene lookup returns CDR1 SGHRS and CDR2 YFSETQ. The CDR3 runs to 13 residues. CDR3: CASSLPPNTEAFF. CDR3 bases: TGCGCCAGCAGCTTACCCCCGAACACTGAAGCTTTCTTT.

This clonotype has at least ten counts. V is TRBV5-1 and J is TRBJ1-1; D is perhaps TRBD1 (6 bases). The V and J ends lost 0 bases and 5 bases respectively, with 11 bases between them. Germline CDR1 reads SGHRS; CDR2 reads YFSETQ. The length of the CDR3 is 14 residues. CDR3 in amino acids: CASSLAGAQTEAFF. In DNA form, the CDR3 reads TGCGCCAGCAGCTTGGCGGGGGCGCAGACTGAAGCTTTCTTT.

This clonotype has ten or more counts. CDR3 nucleotides: TGTGCCAGCAGCCTAACAGGACCCTACAATGAGCAGTTCTTC. It encodes CASSLTGPYNEQFF. The rearrangement joins TRBV9 to TRBJ2-1; D is perhaps TRBD1 (5 bases). This CDR3 spans 14 amino acids. Germline V CDR1 and CDR2: SGDLS, YYNGEE. The V end lost 4 bases, the J end lost 2 bases, and 10 bases lay between the germline ends.

This clonotype was seen repeatedly, ten times or more. V usage is TRBV30 and J usage is TRBJ1-6, with D hard to call. This CDR3 comprises 14 residues. Trimming stripped 5 bases from V and 0 bases from J, with 8 bases between. CDR1 is GTSNPN and CDR2 is SVGIG in the germline V gene (reference sequence). For the CDR3, the DNA is TGTGCCTGGGTAGAGAGCTCCTATAATTCACCCCTCCACTTT. It translates to CAWVESSYNSPLHF. Supplemented by reference TRBV30 and TRBJ1-6, the full variable domain reads SQTIHQWPATLVQPVGSPLSLECTVEGTSNPNLYWYRQAAGRGLQLLFYSVGIGQISSEVPQNLSASRPQDRQFILSSKKLLLSDSGFYLCAWVESSYNSPLHFGNGTRLTVT.

This clonotype has ten or more counts. The gene calls are TRBV12-3 or TRBV12-4 and TRBJ2-1; 14 bases are shared with TRBD2. The CDR3 runs to 20 residues. Trimming cost V 5 bases and J 0 bases; bases outside gene matches: 12. In DNA, the CDR3 is TGTGCCAGCAGTCATCCGGGACTAGCGGGAGTGGGCAGCTCCTACAATGAGCAGTTCTTC. Amino acid sequence: CASSHPGLAGVGSSYNEQFF.

This clonotype was counted at least ten times. The chain carries TRBV29-1 and TRBJ2-5; TRBD1 agrees at 9 bases. CDR3 length: 14 amino acids. Germline V gene sequence: CDR1 SQVTM, CDR2 ANQGSEA. Germline trimming cut 6 bases from V and 5 bases from J; bases unmatched to any gene: 10. The CDR3 spells CSVTGTGNWETQYF. In nucleotides, the CDR3 is TGCAGCGTCACCGGGACAGGGAATTGGGAGACCCAGTACTTC.